The 22 T cell receptor beta chains in this list originate from one sample, sequenced in a study of metastatic and nonmetastatic thyroid tumors. Until they underwent thyroid surgery, no patient had received any treatment. MiXCR reprocessed the PCR reads for TCRdb. The sample shows some 35,000 clones, more than 25% of them seen only once. Sample: blood. These receptors all come from a male donor with papillary thyroid cancer or a benign thyroid nodule (not recorded which). Some clones in this sample may be carry-over from other donors' samples.

This clone was seen a few times. The chain employs TRBV9 and TRBJ1-1; 9 positions agree with TRBD1. From germline, CDR1 is SGDLS and CDR2 YYNGEE. The CDR3 length is 12 residues. V lost 10 bases and J lost 1; bases outside the gene matches: 2. In nucleotides, the CDR3 is TGTGCCTCACAGGGGGCGAACACTGAAGCTTTCTTT. It specifies CASQGANTEAFF.

The genes are TRBV11-1 and TRBJ2-3; 9 nucleotides line up with TRBD1. CDR1 is SGHAT and CDR2 is FQDESV in the germline V gene (reference sequence). With V trimmed by 5 bases and J by 1 base, 7 bases remained unmatched. This CDR3 has 16 residues. The CDR3 bases are TGTGCCAGCAGCCCGGGACAGGGAAGGGGCACAGATACGCAGTATTTT. Protein: CASSPGQGRGTDTQYF.

As DNA, the CDR3 is TGTGCCAGCAGCTTAGAGGCCGACGGTTCCTACGAGCAGTACTTC. Translating gives CASSLEADGSYEQYF. The chain links TRBV11-2 to TRBJ2-7; no reliable D call. V dropped 0 bases and J dropped 1 base, with 10 bases sitting between them. The germline V gene encodes CDR1 SGHAT and CDR2 FQNNGV. This CDR3 contains 15 residues.

This clone was counted at least ten times. The chain links TRBV15 to TRBJ2-4, with D unresolved. Trimming left V 3 bases short and J 1 base short, with 19 bases between. Germline V lookup: CDR1 LNHNV, CDR2 YYDKDF (reference sequence). CDR3 length equals 18 residues. CDR3 sequence: CATSRALDIWAAKNIQYF. Here the CDR3 DNA reads TGTGCCACCAGCAGGGCCCTCGATATTTGGGCGGCCAAAAACATTCAGTACTTC.

This clone was counted a few times. The rearrangement uses TRBV6-1 and TRBJ1-6, with D unresolved. Germline V lookup: CDR1 MNHNS, CDR2 SASEGT. Trimming removed 4 bases from V and 0 bases from J, with 10 bases in between. CDR3 length: 16 residues. CDR3 bases: TGTGCCAGCAGTGTGTTTCGAAGCTCCTATAATTCACCCCTCCACTTT. This encodes CASSVFRSSYNSPLHF.

This clone was counted ten times or more. V is TRBV5-4 and J is TRBJ2-3; TRBD2 matches at 9 bases. The CDR3 contains 14 residues. Germline V gene lookup returns CDR1 SGHNT and CDR2 YYREEE (reference sequence). The ends lost 9 bases at V and 5 bases at J; junction bases unmatched: 10. In nucleotides, the CDR3 is TGTGCCACCGCGGTAGCGGGAGTCAGAGATACGCAGTATTTT. Amino acids: CATAVAGVRDTQYF.

This chain uses TRBV15 with TRBJ2-1, with a weak D call TRBD2 (6 bases). V was pared by 4 bases and J by 6 bases, with 19 bases between. The CDR3 is 16 amino acids. Germline V gives CDR1 LNHNV, CDR2 YYDKDF (reference sequence). CDR3 residues: CATSIYRGGGGNEQFF. The CDR3 DNA is TGTGCCACCAGCATATATAGAGGTGGGGGAGGCAATGAGCAGTTCTTC.

This chain links TRBV24-1 with TRBJ2-3; D gene unclear. This CDR3 is built from 16 residues. Trimming stripped 0 bases from V and 0 bases from J, with 9 bases between. Germline loops: CDR1 KGHDR, CDR2 SFDVKD. The CDR3 protein is CATSDLTGASTDTQYF. CDR3 sequence (DNA): TGTGCCACCAGTGATTTGACCGGAGCTAGCACAGATACGCAGTATTTT.

V and J are TRBV20-1 and TRBJ2-1, with D hard to call. V gave up 0 bases and J gave up 4 bases, with 7 bases separating them. Germline V gives CDR1 DFQATT, CDR2 SNEGSKA (reference sequence). The CDR3 runs 13 residues. CDR3 in DNA: TGCAGTGCTAGAGATCTCTCGTACAATGAGCAGTTCTTC. Amino acids: CSARDLSYNEQFF.

Judged by abundance, this clone is medium-sized. The rearrangement uses TRBV28 and TRBJ2-2, with D perhaps assigned TRBD1 or TRBD2 (5 bases each). Germline-derived CDR1 and CDR2 are MDHEN and SYDVKM. This CDR3 spans 14 amino acids. V dropped 5 bases and J dropped 3 bases, with 10 bases sitting between them. The chain's CDR3 is CASSEGTHTGELFF. DNA of the CDR3: TGTGCCAGCAGTGAAGGGACCCACACCGGGGAGCTGTTTTTT. The whole variable domain, filled in from reference TRBV28 and TRBJ2-2, reads DVKVTQSSRYLVKRTGEKVFLECVQDMDHENMFWYRQDPGLGLRLIYFSYDVKMKEKGDIPEGYSVSREKKERFSLILESASTNQTSMYLCASSEGTHTGELFFGEGSRLTVL.

J is TRBJ1-1 and V is TRBV4-1; D is unclear. This CDR3 spans 16 amino acids. Germline assignment: CDR1 MGHRA and CDR2 YSYEKL. Trimming cost V 4 bases and J 0 bases, with 15 bases left between them. The CDR3 spells CASSLTHGTVNTEAFF. For the CDR3, the DNA is TGCGCCAGCAGCCTCACCCACGGCACGGTGAACACTGAAGCTTTCTTT.

The chain uses TRBV7-2 and TRBJ1-2; D not resolved. CDR3 size: 13 residues. V was cut by 2 bases and J by 4 bases, with 8 bases left in between. The germline gives CDR1 SGHTA, CDR2 FQGNSA. In DNA form, the CDR3 reads TGTGCCAGCAGCTTATTGTCGGTCTATGGCTACACCTTC. Translating it yields CASSLLSVYGYTF. The complete variable domain, with remaining parts taken from reference TRBV7-2 and TRBJ1-2, reads GAGVSQSPSNKVTEKGKDVELRCDPISGHTALYWYRQSLGQGLEFLIYFQGNSAPDKSGLPSDRFSAERTGGSVSTLTIQRTQQEDSAVYLCASSLLSVYGYTFGSGTRLTVV.

The count of this clone is one. V is TRBV5-1 and J is TRBJ1-1, with TRBD1 matching 10 bases. V dropped 7 bases and J dropped 1; count of bases not matched to a gene: 7. Germline lookup yields CDR1 SGHRS and CDR2 YFSETQ. The CDR3 spans 15 residues. The CDR3 here is CASRSRQGANTEAFF. CDR3 coding DNA: TGCGCCAGCCGCTCTAGACAGGGGGCGAACACTGAAGCTTTCTTT.

The CDR3 nucleotides are TGTGCCAGCAGCTTATCAGGGGCCGGCACTGAAGCTTTCTTT. It is translated as CASSLSGAGTEAFF. V is TRBV11-2 and J is TRBJ1-1, with TRBD1 as a possible D gene (6 bases). The CDR3 has 14 amino acids. The V gene lost 2 bases and the J gene lost 4 bases, with 11 bases spanning the gap. The germline gives CDR1 SGHAT, CDR2 FQNNGV. The full variable domain, with the rest looked up from reference TRBV11-2 and TRBJ1-1, is EAGVAQSPRYKIIEKRQSVAFWCNPISGHATLYWYQQILGQGPKLLIQFQNNGVVDDSQLPKDRFSAERLKGVDSTLKIQPAKLEDSAVYLCASSLSGAGTEAFFGQGTRLTVV.

This clone was recorded at least ten times. V gene TRBV27 combines with J gene TRBJ2-6; no definite D call. Germline V gene data show CDR1 as MNHEY and CDR2 as SMNVEV (reference sequence). The CDR3 loop spans 14 amino acids. V dropped 6 bases and J dropped 3 bases, with 9 bases sitting between them. CDR3: CASSQKGGANVLTF. The CDR3 coding sequence is TGTGCCAGCAGCCAGAAGGGTGGGGCCAACGTCCTGACTTTC.

This clone is deemed medium-sized. The V and J genes are TRBV6-1 and TRBJ2-7, with TRBD1 matching over 7 bases. The CDR3 contains 13 residues. Trimming took 5 bases from V and 3 from J; bases not matched to a gene: 4. Germline-derived CDR1 and CDR2 are MNHNS and SASEGT. CDR3 residues: CASSRDSNYEQYF. CDR3 nucleotides: TGTGCCAGCAGTCGGGACAGCAACTACGAGCAGTACTTC.

The chain employs TRBV9 and TRBJ1-2, with a possible D match to TRBD1 (5 bases). V dropped 3 bases and J dropped 8 bases, with 17 bases sitting between them. The CDR3 length is 14 residues. Germline V gene lookup returns CDR1 SGDLS and CDR2 YYNGEE. The CDR3 DNA is TGTGCCAGCAGCGGCACCGGGGGGAGGCGAGGCTACACCTTC. Translated: CASSGTGGRRGYTF.

V and J are TRBV5-1 and TRBJ1-2; D call uncertain. Deletions cut 4 bases from V and 6 bases from J, with 25 bases between. CDR3 length equals 17 residues. CDR1 SGHRS and CDR2 YFSETQ come from the germline V gene. The CDR3 nucleotides are TGCGCCAGCAGCCCCCGATTGGCTCCGGGAGAAAACAATGGCTACACCTTC. It encodes CASSPRLAPGENNGYTF.

By frequency in the sample, this clone is medium-sized (0.01 to 0.1%). J is TRBJ1-1 and V is TRBV20-1; 10 bases align to TRBD1. CDR1 and CDR2 from the germline V gene are DFQATT and SNEGSKA (reference sequence). The CDR3 totals 14 residues. V was clipped by 3 bases and J by 1 base; unmatched bases: 2. This CDR3 is CSARGDRGNTEAFF. The DNA of the CDR3 is TGCAGTGCTAGGGGGGACAGGGGGAACACTGAAGCTTTCTTT.

There are a few counts of this clone. The J gene is TRBJ1-2, the V gene TRBV12-3 or TRBV12-4, with D tentatively TRBD1 (6 bases). This CDR3 is built from 13 residues. V was cut by 6 bases and J by 2 bases, with 10 bases left in between. The CDR3 DNA reads TGTGCCAGCAGCCCGGACAGCAACTATGGCTACACCTTC. This encodes CASSPDSNYGYTF.

V and J are TRBV14 and TRBJ2-1, with TRBD2 matching over 7 bases. Germline V gene lookup returns CDR1 SGHDN and CDR2 FVKESK. With 3 bases clipped from V and 4 bases from J, the junction kept 12 bases outside the gene matches. This CDR3 is 17 amino acids long. CDR3 DNA sequence: TGTGCCAGCAGCCATCGGATGGCTAGCGGTATATACAATGAGCAGTTCTTC. Encoded protein: CASSHRMASGIYNEQFF.

The J gene is TRBJ1-2, the V gene TRBV20-1, with a tentative D call TRBD1 (5 bases). The V gene's germline CDR1 is DFQATT and CDR2 SNEGSKA (reference sequence). Trimming stripped 0 bases from V and 3 bases from J, with 23 bases between. The CDR3 runs to 18 residues. CDR3 residues: CSARDRQGIGVFDYGYTF. Written as DNA, the CDR3 is TGCAGTGCTAGAGATAGGCAGGGTATTGGGGTTTTTGACTATGGCTACACCTTC.